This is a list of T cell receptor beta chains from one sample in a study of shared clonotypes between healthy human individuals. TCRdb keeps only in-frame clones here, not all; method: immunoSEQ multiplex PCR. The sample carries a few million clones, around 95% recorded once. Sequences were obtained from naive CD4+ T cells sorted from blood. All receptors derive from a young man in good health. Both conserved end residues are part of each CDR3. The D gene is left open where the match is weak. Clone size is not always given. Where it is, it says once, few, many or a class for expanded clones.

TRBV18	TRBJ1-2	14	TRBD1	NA	TGTGCCAGCTCACCATTGGGGACAGGGCCAGGCTACACCTTC	CASSPLGTGPGYTF
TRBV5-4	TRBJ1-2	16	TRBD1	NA	TGTGCCAGCAGCTTGGTCCCGGGACAGGGTAGCTATGGCTACACCTTC	CASSLVPGQGSYGYTF
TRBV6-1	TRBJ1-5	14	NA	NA	TGTGCCAGCAGTGAACGGCCGTGGGGTGAGCCCCAGCATTTT	CASSERPWGEPQHF
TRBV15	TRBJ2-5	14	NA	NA	TGTGCCACCAGCAGACCCCTATCGTCAGAGACCCAGTACTTC	CATSRPLSSETQYF
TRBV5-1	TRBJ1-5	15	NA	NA	TGCGCCAGCAGCTTGGGGACGGGGGATAAGAGGCCCCAGCATTTT	CASSLGTGDKRPQHF
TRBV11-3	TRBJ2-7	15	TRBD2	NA	TGTGCCAGCAGCCAACCCATAGCGGGAGGGGGCGAGCAGTACTTC	CASSQPIAGGGEQYF
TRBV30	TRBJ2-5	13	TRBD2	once	TGTGCCTGGGGACTCGAGTGGGGGGGGACCCAGTACTTC	CAWGLEWGGTQYF
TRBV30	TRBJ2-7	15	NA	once	TGTGCCTGGAGTCGAGGGACACTGAGGGTCTCCGAGCAGTACTTC	CAWSRGTLRVSEQYF
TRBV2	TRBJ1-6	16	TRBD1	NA	TGTGCCAGCAGTGAAAGGAGGGGGCGGGATAATTCACCCCTCCACTTT	CASSERRGRDNSPLHF
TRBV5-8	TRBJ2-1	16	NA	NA	TGTGCCAGCAGCTGGCCCGGGGGAGCGGCAAACAATGAGCAGTTCTTC	CASSWPGGAANNEQFF
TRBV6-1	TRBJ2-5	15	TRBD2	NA	TGTGCCAGCAGTAACAGCGGGGTCCTCCAGGGGACCCAGTACTTC	CASSNSGVLQGTQYF
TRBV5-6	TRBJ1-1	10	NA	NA	TGTGCCAGCGGAAGAGGAGAAGCTTTCTTT	CASGRGEAFF
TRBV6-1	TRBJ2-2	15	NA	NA	TGTGCCAGCAGACCCGGTTACGACCAGGGCAAGGAGCTGTTTTTT	CASRPGYDQGKELFF
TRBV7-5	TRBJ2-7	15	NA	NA	TGTGCCAGAAGATCGGACAGGGGTCCCTTATACGAGCAGTACTTC	CARRSDRGPLYEQYF
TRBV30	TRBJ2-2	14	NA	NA	TGTGCCTGGAGTGTGGGTTCTCACACCGGGGAGCTGTTTTTT	CAWSVGSHTGELFF
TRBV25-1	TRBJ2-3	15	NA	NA	TGTGCCAGCAGTGAATATTTCCAGAACACAGATACGCAGTATTTT	CASSEYFQNTDTQYF
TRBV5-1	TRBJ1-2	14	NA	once	TGCGCCAGCAGCCTGGGACCGATAAACTATGGCTACACCTTC	CASSLGPINYGYTF
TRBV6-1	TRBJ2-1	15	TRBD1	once	TGTGCCAGCAGTGAACGACAGGGGGCGAGAAATGAGCAGTTCTTC	CASSERQGARNEQFF
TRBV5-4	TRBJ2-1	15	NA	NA	TGTGCCAGCAGCTTGAGAGGGGGTCGTGGTGGTGAGCAGTTCTTC	CASSLRGGRGGEQFF
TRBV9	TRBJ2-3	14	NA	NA	TGTGCCAGCAGCCCTCGGAGCACGACGGATACGCAGTATTTT	CASSPRSTTDTQYF
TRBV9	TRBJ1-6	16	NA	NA	TGTGCCAGCAGCGTAGAAGACCTGGGTGGGAATTCACCCCTCCACTTT	CASSVEDLGGNSPLHF
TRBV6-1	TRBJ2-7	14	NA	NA	TGTGCCAGCAGTGCCGATCTTCACACCTACGAGCAGTACTTC	CASSADLHTYEQYF
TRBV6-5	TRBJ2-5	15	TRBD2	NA	TGTGCCAGCAGTAGGAGCGGGAGGGCCGGAGAGACCCAGTACTTC	CASSRSGRAGETQYF
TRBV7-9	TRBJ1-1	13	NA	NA	TGTGCCAGCAGCTTAGCGGCAAACACTGAAGCTTTCTTT	CASSLAANTEAFF
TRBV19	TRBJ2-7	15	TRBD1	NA	TGTGCCAGTAGTGCCCGACAGGGGGCCTCAATCGGGCAGTACTTC	CASSARQGASIGQYF
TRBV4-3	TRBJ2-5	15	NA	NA	TGCGCCAGCAGCCAAGAGCGGGACAGAGAAGAGACCCAGTACTTC	CASSQERDREETQYF
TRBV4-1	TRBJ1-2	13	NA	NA	TGCGCCAGCAGCCAAGAGCAGGGGCGAGGCTACACCTTC	CASSQEQGRGYTF
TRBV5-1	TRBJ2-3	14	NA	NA	TGCGCCAGCAGCGGCTTTGCTTCCACAGATACGCAGTATTTT	CASSGFASTDTQYF
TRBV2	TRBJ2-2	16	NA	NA	TGTGCCAGCAGTTCTGGAGGGACAGCGAACACCGGGGAGCTGTTTTTT	CASSSGGTANTGELFF
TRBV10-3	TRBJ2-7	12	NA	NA	TGTGCCATCAGTGGAGGGGGTTACGAGCAGTACTTC	CAISGGGYEQYF
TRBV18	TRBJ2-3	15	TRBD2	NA	TGTGCCAGCTCAATGACTAGCGGCAGCACAGATACGCAGTATTTT	CASSMTSGSTDTQYF
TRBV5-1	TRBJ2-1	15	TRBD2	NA	TGCGCCAGCAGCTTGGGACTAGCGGGGACGGGGGAGCAGTTCTTC	CASSLGLAGTGEQFF
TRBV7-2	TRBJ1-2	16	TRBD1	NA	TGTGCCAGCAGCCCAGAGGGGACAGTATCAAACTATGGCTACACCTTC	CASSPEGTVSNYGYTF
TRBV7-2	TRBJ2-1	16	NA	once	TGTGCCAGCAGCTTATGGGGCGGAAGCTCCTACAATGAGCAGTTCTTC	CASSLWGGSSYNEQFF
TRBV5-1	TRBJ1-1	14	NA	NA	TGCGCCAGCAGCCTGGGACTTTGGAACACTGAAGCTTTCTTT	CASSLGLWNTEAFF
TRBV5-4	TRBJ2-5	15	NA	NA	TGTGCCAGCAGCTTGCGGGGGCCCGCAACGGAGACCCAGTACTTC	CASSLRGPATETQYF
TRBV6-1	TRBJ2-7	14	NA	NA	TGTGCCAGCAGTAACCGGCGTCATCCCTACGAGCAGTACTTC	CASSNRRHPYEQYF
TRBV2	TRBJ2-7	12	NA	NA	TGTGCCAGCAGGGCATACAGCTACGAGCAGTACTTC	CASRAYSYEQYF
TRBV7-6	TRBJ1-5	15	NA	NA	TGTGCCAGCAGCTTAGCGGAACAACGGGGGCAGCCCCAGCATTTT	CASSLAEQRGQPQHF
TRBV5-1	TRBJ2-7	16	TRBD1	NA	TGCGCCAGCAGCTTGTCGGGCACGACAGGGGCTTCCGAGCAGTACTTC	CASSLSGTTGASEQYF
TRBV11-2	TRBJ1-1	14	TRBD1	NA	TGTGCCAGCAGCCAGGGGGCGGAGAACACTGAAGCTTTCTTT	CASSQGAENTEAFF
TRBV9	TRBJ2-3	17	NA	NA	TGTGCCAGCAGCACAAGTAAGTTGTCAGGCAGGACAGATACGCAGTATTTT	CASSTSKLSGRTDTQYF
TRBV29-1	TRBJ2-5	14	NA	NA	TGCAGCGTTGAAGTTTCGGGCGGCCGGGAGACCCAGTACTTC	CSVEVSGGRETQYF
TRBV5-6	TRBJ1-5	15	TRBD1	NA	TGTGCCAGCAGCCGACAGGGGGCGGTCAATCAGCCCCAGCATTTT	CASSRQGAVNQPQHF
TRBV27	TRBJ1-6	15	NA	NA	TGTGCCAGCAGTTTATTTCGGACAAATAATTCACCCCTCCACTTT	CASSLFRTNNSPLHF
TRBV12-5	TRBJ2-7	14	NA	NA	TGTGCTAGTGGGGAGACAGAGACTATCTACGAGCAGTACTTC	CASGETETIYEQYF
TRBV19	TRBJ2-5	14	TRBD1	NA	TGTGCCAGTAGTAATGACAGGGGGCGAGAGACCCAGTACTTC	CASSNDRGRETQYF
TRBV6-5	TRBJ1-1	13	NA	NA	TGTGCCAGCAGCTACCGGCAATACGCTGAAGCTTTCTTT	CASSYRQYAEAFF
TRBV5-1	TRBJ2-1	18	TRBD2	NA	TGCGCCAGCAGCTCCGGGACTAGCGGCACCCTCTCCTACAATGAGCAGTTCTTC	CASSSGTSGTLSYNEQFF
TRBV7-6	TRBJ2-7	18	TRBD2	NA	TGTGCCAGCAGCTTAGCGGTGGGACTAGCGGGATCGGCCTACGAGCAGTACTTC	CASSLAVGLAGSAYEQYF
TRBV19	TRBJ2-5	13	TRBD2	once	TGTGCCAGTAGTCTACTAGCGGGAGAGACCCAGTACTTC	CASSLLAGETQYF
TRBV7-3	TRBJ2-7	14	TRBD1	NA	TGTGCCAGCAGCTTAACGGGGACAGACTACGAGCAGTACTTC	CASSLTGTDYEQYF
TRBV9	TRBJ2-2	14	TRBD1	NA	TGTGCCAGCAGCACTAGGACAGGGGCCGGGGAGCTGTTTTTT	CASSTRTGAGELFF
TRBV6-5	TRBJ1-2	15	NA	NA	TGTGCCAGCAGTTACTCCAGTACGGGGAACTATGGCTACACCTTC	CASSYSSTGNYGYTF
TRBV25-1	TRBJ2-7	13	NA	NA	TGTGCCAGCAGTGAATCAGGAGGGCGCGAGCAGTACTTC	CASSESGGREQYF
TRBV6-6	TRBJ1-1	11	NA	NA	TGTGCCAGCAGTTTCAAGGCTGAAGCTTTCTTT	CASSFKAEAFF
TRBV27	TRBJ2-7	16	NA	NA	TGTGCCAGCAGTTTATCGATCGCGGGTGGGGTTTACGAGCAGTACTTC	CASSLSIAGGVYEQYF
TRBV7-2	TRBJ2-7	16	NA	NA	TGTGCCAGCAGACATGGGGGGGCTCGTGTTCCCTACGAGCAGTACTTC	CASRHGGARVPYEQYF
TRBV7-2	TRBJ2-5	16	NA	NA	TGTGCCAGCAGCTTAACCTGGGGTCAGTTTAAGGAGACCCAGTACTTC	CASSLTWGQFKETQYF